Sequencing of this T cell receptor (beta chain) was carried out in a study of blood T cell repertoires in COVID-19. Methods used by the authors: For nucleated cells, counts were estimated from reference gene primer amplification. Here immunoSEQ multiplex PCR was the method, and the copy in TCRdb shows in-frame clones only, minus some. V, J and clone size are taken as reported in that table, and D and trimming were inferred from the DNA itself. Of over 450,000 clones in the sample, roughly nine tenths were seen once. V lost 1 base and J lost 4; bases outside the gene matches: 2. This CDR3 is 15 amino acids long. Looked up from germline, CDR1 is SGHTA and CDR2 is FQGTGA.

V usage is TRBV7-3 and J usage is TRBJ2-3, with 10 bases that match TRBD2. The sequencing input was peripheral blood. The TCR comes from a man aged 18 to 30 with COVID-19, enrolled during active disease. The CDR3, as DNA: TGTGCCAGCAGCTTAATAGCGGGAGGAGCAGATACGCAGTATTTT. Protein: CASSLIAGGADTQYF. The entire variable domain, with the rest obtained from reference TRBV7-3 and TRBJ2-3, is as follows: GAGVSQTPSNKVTEKGKYVELRCDPISGHTALYWYRQSLGQGPEFLIYFQGTGAADDSGLPNDRFFAVRPEGSVSTLKIQRTERGDSAVYLCASSLIAGGADTQYFGPGTRLTVL.